This T cell receptor (beta chain) stems from a study of T cell repertoires in aging, cancer and after chemotherapy. Multiplex touch-down PCR with TRB-A/B primers amplified rearranged V-D-J TRB sequences. MiXCR was run by TCRdb on the multiplex PCR reads, yielding one entry per CDR3 protein. The table lists thousands of distinct CDR3 sequences, approximately 25% of them singletons. The template was genomic DNA from peripheral blood, not RNA. This CDR3 is built from 11 residues. Trimming pared 0 bases from V and 10 bases from J, leaving 5 bases between. Germline V CDR1 and CDR2: SGHRS, YFSETQ. Sequenced: blood. The source is a human donor in good health. The gene calls are TRBV5-1 and TRBJ2-1; the D gene is possibly TRBD1 (5 bases). The CDR3 DNA reads TGCGCCAGCAGCTTGGGGGGCGAGCAGTTCTTC. Amino acids: CASSLGGEQFF.